Presented here are 13 T cell receptor beta chains from one specimen sequenced in a study of T-cell reconstitution after alpha-beta-depleted transplantation in children. Unique molecular identifiers were incorporated into the prepared TCRbeta library. A single record per CDR3 protein comes from TCRdb applying MiXCR to the PCR reads. The data hold about 540,000 distinct CDR3 sequences, with approximately 20% observed a single time. Source: PBMCs from the stem cell graft donor, taken from the stem cell graft. The origin of the receptors is a human donor who donated a stem cell graft to a child with acute lymphoblastic leukemia.

This clonotype turned up a few times. This chain links TRBV20-1 with TRBJ1-1, with 9 bases matching TRBD1. The ends lost 7 bases at V and 0 bases at J; junction bases unmatched: 3. Germline V gene data show CDR1 as DFQATT and CDR2 as SNEGSKA (reference sequence). This CDR3 spans 13 amino acids. CDR3 sequence (DNA): TGCAGTGGCGGACAGGGGCTGAACACTGAAGCTTTCTTT. Translating it yields CSGGQGLNTEAFF.

The chain recombines TRBV29-1 with TRBJ2-7, with TRBD1 identical over 10 bases. CDR3 length: 12 residues. Germline CDR1 reads SQVTM; CDR2 reads ANQGSEA. Losses at the gene ends were 4 bases for V and 5 bases for J; bases not matched to a gene: 2. The CDR3 loop is CSVAGTGDEQYF. The CDR3 bases are TGCAGCGTTGCCGGGACAGGGGACGAGCAGTACTTC.

Only a few counts were recorded for this clonotype. This sequence joins TRBV14 and TRBJ1-2, with D perhaps matching TRBD1 (6 bases). CDR1 is SGHDN and CDR2 is FVKESK in the germline V gene. Trimming left V 0 bases short and J 7 bases short, with 18 bases between. The CDR3 contains 16 residues. CDR3 bases: TGTGCCAGCAGCCAAGAGAGGAAAAGGGGGTACGGTGGCTACACCTTC. Protein product: CASSQERKRGYGGYTF.

CDR3 nucleotide sequence: TGCGCCAGCAGCTTGGTAGTCGAAAACGAGCAGTACTTC. This translates into CASSLVVENEQYF. The chain uses TRBV5-1 and TRBJ2-7; no clear D gene. Germline CDR1 reads SGHRS; CDR2 reads YFSETQ. Trimming removed 0 bases from V and 5 bases from J, with 9 bases in between. The CDR3 is 13 residues long.

The chain couples TRBV24-1 to TRBJ1-5, with 9 bases identical to TRBD1. Unmatched junction bases numbered 4, after V lost 4 bases and J lost 4 bases. Germline values: CDR1 KGHDR, CDR2 SFDVKD. This CDR3 is built from 15 residues. CDR3 bases: TGTGCCACCAGTGACACCGGGACAGGGAATCAGCCCCAGCATTTT. Protein sequence: CATSDTGTGNQPQHF.

V gene TRBV7-2 combines with J gene TRBJ2-3, with 7 bases matching TRBD2. This CDR3 contains 15 residues. Germline lookup yields CDR1 SGHTA and CDR2 FQGNSA. Trimming took 1 base from V and 2 from J; bases not matched to a gene: 3. The CDR3 bases are TGTGCCAGCAGCTTAGTAGGGAGGGCCACAGATACGCAGTATTTT. Its translation: CASSLVGRATDTQYF.

The table lists this clonotype with a few counts. This sequence joins TRBV6-5 and TRBJ2-1; D unresolved. The V gene lost 2 bases and the J gene lost 0 bases, with 5 bases spanning the gap. The CDR3 consists of 14 residues. Germline V gene sequence: CDR1 MNHEY, CDR2 SVGAGI. CDR3 loop: CASSYVSSYNEQFF. As DNA, the CDR3 is TGTGCCAGCAGTTACGTGAGCTCCTACAATGAGCAGTTCTTC.

This CDR3 reads CSGDSTGTEAFF. The CDR3 nucleotides read TGCAGCGGGGACTCGACAGGCACTGAAGCTTTCTTT. The genes are TRBV29-1 and TRBJ1-1; a possible D gene is TRBD1 (6 bases). In germline, CDR1 is SQVTM, CDR2 ANQGSEA. The CDR3 extends over 12 amino acids. The ends were cut back, 7 bases at V and 4 bases at J, with 13 bases in the middle.

The gene calls are TRBV20-1 and TRBJ1-5; no clear D gene. The V gene lost 5 bases and the J gene lost 4 bases, with 9 bases spanning the gap. The CDR3 is 12 residues long. Looked up from germline, CDR1 is DFQATT and CDR2 is SNEGSKA (reference sequence). The CDR3 region has the DNA TGCAGTGCTTCACGTAAAAATCAGCCCCAGCATTTT. Translating gives CSASRKNQPQHF.

This clonotype was picked up a small number of times. This sequence joins TRBV29-1 and TRBJ1-2; no definite D call. The CDR3 sequence is 14 residues long. Germline V gives CDR1 SQVTM, CDR2 ANQGSEA. V was shortened by 2 bases and J by 4 bases, with 14 bases between the two germline ends. CDR3 in DNA: TGCAGCGTTGAAACTGGTCCTTTCCCCTATGGCTACACCTTC. Its protein is CSVETGPFPYGYTF.

The V gene is TRBV19, the J gene TRBJ2-7; no clear D. V lost 3 bases to trimming and J lost 0 bases, with 6 bases between them. Germline V gives CDR1 LNHDA, CDR2 SQIVND (reference sequence). This CDR3 is built from 13 residues. In DNA form, the CDR3 reads TGTGCCAGTAGTATTACAAGCTCCTACGAGCAGTACTTC. It encodes CASSITSSYEQYF.

In this sample, this clonotype turned up a few times. The chain couples TRBV6-2 or TRBV6-3 to TRBJ2-7; 12 nucleotides line up with TRBD2. The J segment lost 7 bases and the V segment lost 6 bases, leaving 13 bases of the junction unmatched. Germline assignment: CDR1 MNHEY and CDR2 SVGEGT. This CDR3 has 16 residues. Here the CDR3 reads CASSRNLAGGPGEQYF. The DNA for the CDR3 is TGTGCCAGCAGCCGCAACCTAGCGGGAGGGCCCGGGGAGCAGTACTTC.

The CDR3 sequence is CASSPRGSNEQFF. The CDR3 DNA sequence: TGTGCCAGCAGCCCTAGGGGGAGCAATGAGCAGTTCTTC. The chain employs TRBV27 and TRBJ2-1, with a tentative D call TRBD1 (6 bases). Trimming pared 6 bases from V and 6 bases from J, leaving 12 bases between. CDR1 MNHEY and CDR2 SMNVEV come from the germline V gene (reference sequence). CDR3 length: 13 amino acids.